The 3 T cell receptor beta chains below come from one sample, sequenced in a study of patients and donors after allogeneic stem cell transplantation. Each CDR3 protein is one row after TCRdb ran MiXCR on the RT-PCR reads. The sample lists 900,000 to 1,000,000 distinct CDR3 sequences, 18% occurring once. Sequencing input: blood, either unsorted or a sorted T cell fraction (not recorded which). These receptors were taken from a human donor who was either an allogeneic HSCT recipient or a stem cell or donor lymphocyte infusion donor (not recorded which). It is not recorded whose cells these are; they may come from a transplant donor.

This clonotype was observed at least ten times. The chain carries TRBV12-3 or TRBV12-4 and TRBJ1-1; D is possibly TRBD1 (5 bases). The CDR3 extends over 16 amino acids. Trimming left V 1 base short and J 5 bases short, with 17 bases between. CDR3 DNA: TGTGCCAGCAGTTTAGGGATCGGGGGAGTGGGGACTGAAGCTTTCTTT. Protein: CASSLGIGGVGTEAFF.

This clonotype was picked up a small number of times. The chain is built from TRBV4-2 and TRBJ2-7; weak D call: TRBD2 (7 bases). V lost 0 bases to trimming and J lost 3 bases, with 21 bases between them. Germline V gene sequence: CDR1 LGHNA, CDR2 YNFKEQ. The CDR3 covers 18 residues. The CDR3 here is CASSQDRDRGGLFYEQYF. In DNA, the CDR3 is TGTGCCAGCAGCCAAGATCGGGATAGGGGGGGGCTCTTCTACGAGCAGTACTTC.

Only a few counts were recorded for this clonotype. The CDR3 DNA reads TGTGCCAGCAGTTTCTGGTTCCTGGTAGGAGCGACTAACACCGGGGAGCTGTTTTTT. Translating gives CASSFWFLVGATNTGELFF. The chain has TRBV27 and TRBJ2-2; D gene unclear. With 3 bases removed from V and 2 bases from J, the gap between germline ends came to 22 bases. Germline V gene data show CDR1 as MNHEY and CDR2 as SMNVEV (reference sequence). The CDR3 covers 19 residues.